This passage covers 13 T cell receptor beta chains from one sample sequenced in a study of T cells in Graves' hyperthyroidism and ophthalmopathy. The TCR beta CDR3 regions underwent amplification using RNA transcripts as the source. First-round RT-PCR of the TCR CDR3 relied on the HTBI primer set. TCRdb used MiXCR to reprocess the multiplex PCR reads, holding one entry per CDR3 protein. The data contain under 400,000 distinct CDR3 sequences, 21% of them singletons. The sample taken for sequencing was blood. These receptors were collected from a woman aged 45-59 years with Graves' hyperthyroidism.

This clonotype showed up just a few times. This chain uses TRBV14 with TRBJ2-6; no reliable D call. Between the trimmed V and J ends, which lost 4 bases and 0 bases, there was a span of 13 bases. The CDR3 length is 17 residues. Germline-derived CDR1 and CDR2 are SGHDN and FVKESK. The CDR3 sequence: CASSLTRISSGANVLTF. The DNA of the CDR3 is TGTGCCAGCAGCCTTACACGGATCAGCTCTGGGGCCAACGTCCTGACTTTC.

The table lists this clonotype with a few counts. V gene TRBV5-6 combines with J gene TRBJ1-5, with a possible D match to TRBD1 (5 bases). There are 16 residues in the CDR3. Trimming took 2 bases from V and 2 from J, leaving 14 bases between them. Germline V CDR1 and CDR2: SGHDT, YYEEEE. DNA of the CDR3: TGTGCCAGCAGCTTTTACGGGGGGAGAGGCAATCAGCCCCAGCATTTT. It codes for CASSFYGGRGNQPQHF. Combining the CDR3 with reference TRBV5-6 and TRBJ1-5 gives the whole variable domain DAGVTQSPTHLIKTRGQQVTLRCSPKSGHDTVSWYQQALGQGPQFIFQYYEEEERQRGNFPDRFSGHQFPNYSSELNVNALLLGDSALYLCASSFYGGRGNQPQHFGDGTRLSIL.

This clonotype was counted at least ten times. The J gene is TRBJ1-1, the V gene TRBV5-1; tentative D call: TRBD1 (5 bases). Trimming left V 1 base short and J 3 bases short, with 10 bases between. CDR1 and CDR2 (germline): SGHRS, YFSETQ. CDR3 size: 14 residues. The CDR3 loop reads CASSLTAGDTEAFF. Written as DNA, the CDR3 is TGCGCCAGCAGCTTGACCGCGGGGGACACTGAAGCTTTCTTT. The full variable domain, in which reference TRBV5-1 and TRBJ1-1 provide the parts outside the CDR3, is KAGVTQTPRYLIKTRGQQVTLSCSPISGHRSVSWYQQTPGQGLQFLFEYFSETQRNKGNFPGRFSGRQFSNSRSEMNVSTLELGDSALYLCASSLTAGDTEAFFGQGTRLTVV.

The chain is built from TRBV3-1 and TRBJ2-6; perhaps TRBD2 as D (6 bases). The CDR3 spans 20 residues. V lost 1 base, J lost 0 bases, and 19 bases lay in between. Germline-derived CDR1 and CDR2 are LGHDT and YNNKEL (reference sequence). CDR3 DNA sequence: TGTGCCAGCAGCCAAGTAGCGGTGGGGCCTAAATCCTCTGGGGCCAACGTCCTGACTTTC. Protein sequence: CASSQVAVGPKSSGANVLTF.

Worth noting for this clonotype: This may be a read error: a much more frequent sequence differs by one nucleotide. CDR3 nucleotide sequence: TGTGCCAGCTCACACGGGCCTCCCGATTTGAGCGGGGGGCTGTTTTTT. Its translation: CASSHGPPDLSGGLFF. The chain carries TRBV18 and TRBJ2-2, with 8 bases identical to TRBD2. CDR1 is KGHSH and CDR2 is LQKENI in the germline V gene. The CDR3 runs 16 residues.

The chain carries TRBV27 and TRBJ2-1, with 15 nucleotides matching TRBD2. Trimming at V came to 6 bases and at J to 4 bases, leaving 10 bases not matched to a gene. The CDR3 sequence is 18 residues long. The germline V gene encodes CDR1 MNHEY and CDR2 SMNVEV (reference sequence). For the CDR3, the DNA is TGTGCCAGCAGGCAGGGGACTAGCGGGGGGCCCCTATACAATGAGCAGTTCTTC. It codes for CASRQGTSGGPLYNEQFF.

Details on this clonotype: A much larger clone lies a single base off, so this may be a read error. The rearrangement joins TRBV12-3 or TRBV12-4 to TRBJ1-5; TRBD1 matches at 7 bases. The CDR3 has 13 amino acids. Trimming cost V 3 bases and J 5 bases; bases outside gene matches: 1. CDR3 in DNA: TGTGCCAGCAGTTTTGACAGGGATCAGCCCCAGCATTTT. Residues: CASSFDRDQPQHF.

Worth noting for this clonotype: A much bigger clone sits one base away, suggesting this may be a read error. This rearrangement joins TRBV30 to TRBJ2-1; D possibly corresponds to TRBD1 (6 bases). Germline CDR1 is GTSNPN and CDR2 is SVGIG (reference sequence). This CDR3 spans 15 amino acids. V was pared by 1 base and J by 5 bases, with 15 bases between. CDR3 amino acids: CAWSEPAQGHNEQFF. DNA for the CDR3: TGTGCCTGGAGTGAGCCGGCACAGGGTCACAATGAGCAGTTCTTC.

This clonotype was recorded a few times. This sequence may be a read error, since a much larger clone differs from it by one base. This chain joins TRBV3-1 and TRBJ1-5; 10 bases agree with TRBD1. The length of the CDR3 is 16 residues. Germline-derived CDR1 and CDR2 are LGHDT and YNNKEL (reference sequence). J was trimmed by 6 bases and V by 0 bases; bases with no gene match: 5. CDR3 residues: CASSQDETGGGQPQHF. As DNA, the CDR3 is TGTGCCAGCAGCCAAGACGAGACAGGGGGCGGTCAGCCCCAGCATTTT.

At least ten counts were recorded for this clonotype. V usage is TRBV6-1 and J usage is TRBJ2-1, with 9 positions matching TRBD1. Trimming at V came to 5 bases and at J to 2 bases, leaving 4 bases not matched to a gene. This CDR3 is built from 15 residues. Germline lookup yields CDR1 MNHNS and CDR2 SASEGT. CDR3 DNA: TGTGCCAGCAGTTTACGACAGGGGGCCTACAATGAGCAGTTCTTC. It is translated as CASSLRQGAYNEQFF.

In regard to this clonotype: An end of the junction differs from the germline gene, which may be a read error. The rearrangement uses TRBV6-1 and TRBJ2-3, with a weak D call TRBD1 (6 bases). The CDR3 spans 11 residues. CDR1 MNHNS and CDR2 SASEGT come from the germline V gene. The chain's CDR3 is CASTRTDAQYF. The CDR3 nucleotides are TGTGCCAGCACCCGGACAGATGCGCAGTATTTT.

This clonotype occurred many times. V usage is TRBV12-3 or TRBV12-4 and J usage is TRBJ2-7; 8 nucleotides agree with TRBD1. With 1 base clipped from V and 3 bases from J, the junction kept 5 bases outside the gene matches. The CDR3 sequence is 15 residues long. The CDR3 sequence: CASSLGGTGNYEQYF. CDR3 DNA sequence: TGTGCCAGCAGTTTAGGGGGGACAGGTAACTACGAGCAGTACTTC.

This clonotype has ten or more counts. CDR3 protein: CASSERGPYNEQFF. Here the CDR3 DNA reads TGTGCCAGCAGTGAGAGGGGCCCTTACAATGAGCAGTTCTTC. The chain recombines TRBV2 with TRBJ2-1, with D perhaps assigned TRBD1 or TRBD2 (5 bases each). V was pared by 3 bases and J by 4 bases, with 10 bases between. CDR3 length: 14 residues. Per germline, CDR1 SNHLY and CDR2 FYNNEI.